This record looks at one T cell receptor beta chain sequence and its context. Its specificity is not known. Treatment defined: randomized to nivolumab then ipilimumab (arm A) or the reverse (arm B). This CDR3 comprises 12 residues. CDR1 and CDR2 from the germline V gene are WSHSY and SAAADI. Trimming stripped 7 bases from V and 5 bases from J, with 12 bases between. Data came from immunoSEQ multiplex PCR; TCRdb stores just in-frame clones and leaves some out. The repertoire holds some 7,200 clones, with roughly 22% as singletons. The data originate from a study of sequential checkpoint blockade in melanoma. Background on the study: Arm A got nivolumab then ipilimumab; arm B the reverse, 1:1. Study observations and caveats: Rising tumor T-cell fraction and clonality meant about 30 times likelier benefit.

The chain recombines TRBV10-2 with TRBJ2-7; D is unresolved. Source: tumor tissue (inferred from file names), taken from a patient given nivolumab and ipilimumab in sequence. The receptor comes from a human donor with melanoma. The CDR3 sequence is CASTNPINEQYF. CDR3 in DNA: TGCGCCAGCACCAACCCTATTAACGAGCAGTACTTC.